The 32 T cell receptor beta chains below were found in one sample sequenced in a study of identical twins. TCRdb re-analysed the 5' RACE reads in MiXCR, keeping a single row per CDR3 protein. The data hold about 160,000 distinct CDR3 sequences, with 3% to 4.5% observed a single time. Material for sequencing was memory T cells sorted from blood. Receptor source: a man aged 18 to 29 in good health.

This clonotype has ten or more counts. V gene TRBV12-3 or TRBV12-4 combines with J gene TRBJ2-1; a weak D match, TRBD2 (6 bases). The CDR3 contains 15 residues. The V and J ends lost 9 bases and 8 bases respectively, with 23 bases between them. CDR3 bases: TGTGCCAGTTACCTGGGACTGGCTCTAATGGATGAGCAGTTCTTC. Translation gives CASYLGLALMDEQFF.

This clonotype was detected many times. The J gene is TRBJ1-6, the V gene TRBV25-1; the match to TRBD1 covers 7 bases. Per the germline V gene, CDR1 is MGHDK and CDR2 is SYGVNS. The length of the CDR3 is 16 residues. The V gene end was trimmed by 3 bases and the J gene end by 10 bases; junction bases not matched to a gene: 12. The CDR3 reads CASSDQRTGEGSPLHF. The CDR3 DNA reads as TGTGCCAGCAGTGATCAGAGGACAGGAGAGGGGTCACCCCTCCACTTT.

This clonotype was seen ten or more times. The chain uses TRBV4-1 and TRBJ2-7; possibly TRBD1 for D (5 bases). V dropped 0 bases and J dropped 3 bases, with 6 bases sitting between them. The germline gives CDR1 MGHRA, CDR2 YSYEKL. The CDR3 is 13 residues long. The CDR3 loop is CASSQDQGYEQYV. CDR3 sequence (DNA): TGCGCCAGCAGCCAAGATCAGGGCTACGAGCAGTACGTC.

This clonotype has just a few counts. The V and J genes are TRBV20-1 and TRBJ2-7, with TRBD2 matching 8 bases. Germline lookup yields CDR1 DFQATT and CDR2 SNEGSKA (reference sequence). The CDR3 length is 13 residues. J was trimmed by 5 bases and V by 6 bases; bases with no gene match: 9. The CDR3 is CSAPSGRANEQYF. The CDR3 DNA follows: TGCAGTGCCCCATCCGGGAGGGCCAACGAGCAGTACTTC.

J is TRBJ1-1 and V is TRBV10-3; maybe TRBD1 (6 bases). Germline V gives CDR1 ENHRY, CDR2 SYGVKD. There are 13 residues in the CDR3. V shed 6 bases and J shed 1 base, with 9 bases lying between them. This CDR3 reads CAIRTTGNTEAFF. The CDR3 nucleotides read TGTGCCATCAGAACGACAGGGAACACTGAAGCTTTCTTT.

This clonotype appeared many times. This chain joins TRBV27 and TRBJ1-2; TRBD1 matches at 8 bases. V lost 3 bases, J lost 4 bases, and 7 bases stayed unmatched. Germline values: CDR1 MNHEY, CDR2 SMNVEV (reference sequence). CDR3 length equals 15 residues. The chain's CDR3 is CASSFRSQGAYGYTF. In nucleotides, the CDR3 is TGTGCCAGCAGTTTTAGATCGCAGGGGGCCTATGGCTACACCTTC.

This clonotype was picked up many times. The chain carries TRBV5-1 and TRBJ1-2, with D tentatively TRBD1 (5 bases). From germline, CDR1 is SGHRS and CDR2 YFSETQ. Trimming took 4 bases from V and 6 from J, leaving 13 bases between them. This CDR3 region has 13 residues. CDR3 sequence: CASSDPPGDGYTF. CDR3 in DNA: TGCGCCAGCAGCGACCCCCCGGGGGATGGCTACACCTTC.

This clonotype was seen repeatedly, ten times or more. The chain is built from TRBV7-8 and TRBJ2-5, with D perhaps being TRBD1 or TRBD2 (6 bases each). This CDR3 has 13 amino acids. With 4 bases removed from V and 4 bases from J, the gap between germline ends came to 10 bases. Germline assignment: CDR1 SGHVS and CDR2 FQNEAQ. The CDR3 region is CASSSGGGETQYF. Here the CDR3 DNA reads TGTGCCAGCAGCTCAGGAGGGGGAGAGACCCAGTACTTC. Full variable domain (outside the CDR3, taken from reference TRBV7-8 and TRBJ2-5): GAGVSQSPRYKVAKRGQDVALRCDPISGHVSLFWYQQALGQGPEFLTYFQNEAQLDKSGLPSDRFFAERPEGSVSTLKIQRTQQEDSAVYLCASSSGGGETQYFGPGTRLLVL.

The sample holds many counts of this clonotype. J is TRBJ2-7 and V is TRBV24-1, with unresolved D. CDR1 is KGHDR, CDR2 SFDVKD, per germline. Between the trimmed V and J ends, which lost 8 bases and 10 bases, there was a span of 8 bases. The CDR3 sequence is 9 residues long. The CDR3 DNA reads as TGTGCCACCAAATTGGACCAGTACGTC. Translation gives CATKLDQYV.

In its sample, this clonotype was seen many times. The chain recombines TRBV7-9 with TRBJ1-2; D gene unclear. The CDR3 spans 14 residues. Trimming removed 1 base from V and 8 bases from J, with 14 bases in between. Germline CDR1 reads SEHNR; CDR2 reads FQNEAQ (reference sequence). CDR3 in amino acids: CASSLDDPRRGYTF. The CDR3 coding sequence is TGTGCCAGCAGCTTAGATGATCCTAGGCGGGGCTACACCTTC.

The chain links TRBV18 to TRBJ2-7, with 9 positions matching TRBD1. This CDR3 has 15 amino acids. CDR1 and CDR2 from the germline V gene are KGHSH and LQKENI. The ends lost 5 bases at V and 2 bases at J; junction bases unmatched: 7. DNA for the CDR3: TGTGCCAGCTCAAGCCCCGGGACAGGGACCTACGAGCAGTACTTC. Its translation: CASSSPGTGTYEQYF.

This clonotype was detected ten times or more. The chain carries TRBV3-1 and TRBJ2-1, with 9 nucleotides matching TRBD1. The length of the CDR3 is 13 residues. V shed 5 bases and J 13 bases; nucleotides not matched to a gene: 9. Germline CDR1 is LGHDT and CDR2 is YNNKEL (reference sequence). CDR3: CASSDTGGPPQFF. CDR3 coding DNA: TGTGCCAGCAGCGACACAGGGGGCCCCCCACAGTTCTTC.

This clonotype was counted many times. The chain carries TRBV10-3 and TRBJ1-6, with 7 bases fitting TRBD1. Germline values: CDR1 ENHRY, CDR2 SYGVKD. V was clipped by 10 bases and J by 7 bases; unmatched bases: 10. The CDR3 spans 14 residues. CDR3 sequence reads: CANPRQGVNSPLHF. The CDR3 DNA sequence: TGTGCCAACCCACGACAGGGTGTAAATTCACCCCTCCACTTT.

At least ten counts were recorded for this clonotype. The chain employs TRBV19 and TRBJ2-1; tentative D call: TRBD2 (6 bases). Per the germline V gene, CDR1 is LNHDA and CDR2 is SQIVND (reference sequence). The CDR3 has 13 amino acids. V lost 10 bases and J lost 12, with 22 bases in between. The DNA of the CDR3 is TGTGCCATCCGGGACTCCTCCTTGAGTGTGCAGTTCTTC. Translating gives CAIRDSSLSVQFF.

This clonotype came up many times. V and J are TRBV12-3 or TRBV12-4 and TRBJ1-3, with D perhaps matching TRBD1 (5 bases). The CDR3 loop spans 14 amino acids. V was clipped by 6 bases and J by 0 bases, with 9 bases between them. The CDR3 DNA is TGTGCCAGCAGCCCCGGGGGCTCTGGAAACACCATATATTTT. It specifies CASSPGGSGNTIYF.

This clonotype was observed many times. This chain links TRBV28 with TRBJ2-5; possibly TRBD1 for D (6 bases). Germline assignment: CDR1 MDHEN and CDR2 SYDVKM. The ends were cut back, 3 bases at V and 4 bases at J, with 12 bases in the middle. The CDR3 sequence is 14 residues long. CDR3 protein: CASSLVRTAETQYF. As DNA, the CDR3 is TGTGCCAGCAGTTTGGTCAGGACAGCAGAGACCCAGTACTTC.

This clonotype was seen repeatedly, ten times or more. The V call is TRBV29-1, the J call TRBJ2-5, with TRBD2 matching over 10 bases. The germline V gene has CDR1 SQVTM and CDR2 ANQGSEA. The CDR3 length is 13 residues. CDR3 residues: CSETSGSMETQYF. CDR3 sequence (DNA): TGCAGTGAGACTAGCGGGTCGATGGAGACCCAGTACTTC.

Ten or more counts support this clonotype. The chain uses TRBV18 and TRBJ2-7; D ambiguous. V lost 6 bases to trimming and J lost 5 bases, with 17 bases between them. The CDR3 consists of 14 residues. CDR1 KGHSH and CDR2 LQKENI come from the germline V gene. The CDR3 sequence: CASSPVSLGNEQYF. The CDR3 bases are TGTGCCAGCTCCCCGGTAAGTTTAGGGAACGAGCAGTACTTC.

This clonotype was observed at least ten times. The genes are TRBV20-1 and TRBJ2-3, with 7 nucleotides matching TRBD2. J gave up 6 bases and V 6 bases, and 9 bases lay outside the gene matches. The CDR3 sequence is 13 residues long. Germline lookup yields CDR1 DFQATT and CDR2 SNEGSKA (reference sequence). For the CDR3, the DNA is TGCAGTGCCCATGGGGAGGGGCCCGATACGCAGTATTTT. The encoded protein is CSAHGEGPDTQYF.

This clonotype has ten or more counts. The V gene is TRBV12-3 or TRBV12-4, the J gene TRBJ2-7; D remains ambiguous. With 5 bases removed from V and 3 bases from J, the gap between germline ends came to 11 bases. This CDR3 region has 13 residues. CDR3 amino acids: CASSRGEYYEQYV. The CDR3 DNA reads TGTGCCAGCAGTCGCGGAGAATACTACGAGCAGTACGTC.

The sample holds many counts of this clonotype. V gene TRBV30 combines with J gene TRBJ1-1; 11 bases align to TRBD1. Germline V gives CDR1 GTSNPN, CDR2 SVGIG (reference sequence). With 2 bases clipped from V and 4 bases from J, the junction kept 3 bases outside the gene matches. The CDR3 spans 14 residues. In DNA, the CDR3 is TGTGCCTGGAGTTACGGACAGGGGGCCACTGAAGCTTTCTTT. It yields the protein CAWSYGQGATEAFF.

This chain uses TRBV15 with TRBJ2-5, with 11 bases aligning to TRBD2. V was clipped by 3 bases and J by 1 base; unmatched bases: 4. The V gene's germline CDR1 is LNHNV and CDR2 YYDKDF (reference sequence). The CDR3 spans 16 residues. The CDR3 protein is CATSRDGTSGQETQYF. DNA for the CDR3: TGTGCCACCAGCAGGGACGGGACTAGCGGCCAAGAGACCCAGTACTTC.

The sample holds many counts of this clonotype. The genes are TRBV6-1 and TRBJ2-7, with 7 bases fitting TRBD1. The V segment lost 9 bases and the J segment 3 bases; nucleotides outside the gene matches: 5. CDR1 MNHNS and CDR2 SASEGT come from the germline V gene. The CDR3 loop spans 12 amino acids. CDR3 protein: CASTDRHYEQYV. CDR3 DNA sequence: TGTGCCAGTACGGACAGGCACTACGAGCAGTACGTC.

This clonotype was counted many times. The DNA for the CDR3 is TGCGCCAGCAGCCAAGTTCTCTCCTATAATTCACCCCTCCACTTT. Its protein is CASSQVLSYNSPLHF. This chain joins TRBV4-1 and TRBJ1-6; D unclear. The CDR3 runs to 15 residues. In germline, CDR1 is MGHRA, CDR2 YSYEKL. V was trimmed by 1 base and J by 0 bases, leaving 4 bases between them.

The chain is built from TRBV28 and TRBJ1-5, with 8 bases lining up with TRBD1. V shed 5 bases, J shed 6 bases, and the junction held 6 bases outside the gene matches. Germline lookup yields CDR1 MDHEN and CDR2 SYDVKM. The CDR3 is made up of 14 amino acids. In nucleotides, the CDR3 is TGTGCCAGCAGTCCTTACAGGGGGAGTCAGCCCCAGCATTTT. Its translation: CASSPYRGSQPQHF.

In its sample, this clonotype was seen many times. The chain is built from TRBV12-3 or TRBV12-4 and TRBJ2-3; 14 bases agree with TRBD2. With 2 bases clipped from V and 6 bases from J, the junction kept 16 bases outside the gene matches. The CDR3 runs to 20 residues. CDR3 DNA: TGTGCCAGCAGTTTAAGGGGGTCTCGACTAGCGGGAGGGCCCGGGGATACGCAGTATTTT. As protein: CASSLRGSRLAGGPGDTQYF.

The J gene is TRBJ2-2, the V gene TRBV6-1; D might be TRBD1 (5 bases). Germline V gives CDR1 MNHNS, CDR2 SASEGT. Deletions cut 10 bases from V and 5 bases from J, with 17 bases between. This CDR3 comprises 14 residues. CDR3 in DNA: TGTGCCATAAAAGGGGCAGGTGGTACCGGGGAGCTGTTTTTT. It specifies CAIKGAGGTGELFF.

This clonotype was seen ten or more times. The chain has TRBV5-6 and TRBJ1-2; D is ambiguous. The germline V gene has CDR1 SGHDT and CDR2 YYEEEE. Trimming stripped 3 bases from V and 3 bases from J, with 9 bases between. The CDR3 length is 13 residues. The CDR3 loop is CASSSDGDYGYTF. The CDR3 DNA is TGTGCCAGCAGCTCCGACGGAGACTATGGCTACACCTTC.

This clonotype has a count of ten or more. CDR3 region: CAINPLGGEQFF. CDR3 in DNA: TGTGCCATCAACCCCCTCGGTGGTGAGCAGTTCTTC. The rearrangement links TRBV10-3 to TRBJ2-1, with no clear D. The V and J ends lost 7 bases and 9 bases respectively, with 13 bases between them. Germline CDR1 and CDR2: ENHRY and SYGVKD. The CDR3 runs 12 residues.

There are many counts of this clonotype. The V and J genes are TRBV7-6 and TRBJ2-7; TRBD1 matches at 9 bases. Germline CDR1 and CDR2: SGHVS and FNYEAQ. This CDR3 region has 16 residues. Unmatched junction bases numbered 9, after V lost 4 bases and J lost 2 bases. CDR3: CASSSRMGQGPYEQYF. The CDR3 DNA reads TGTGCCAGCAGCTCTCGAATGGGACAGGGTCCCTACGAGCAGTACTTC.

This clonotype has a count of ten or more. The CDR3 reads CASSTRQGAGHYNEQFF. The CDR3 coding sequence is TGTGCCAGCAGCACCCGACAGGGGGCGGGTCACTACAATGAGCAGTTCTTC. This sequence joins TRBV7-6 and TRBJ2-1; 10 bases are a match to TRBD1. CDR1 SGHVS and CDR2 FNYEAQ come from the germline V gene. Trimming at V came to 5 bases and at J to 3 bases, leaving 10 bases not matched to a gene. This CDR3 region has 17 residues.

Comments on this clonotype: One base away lies a much larger clone, so this may be a sequencing read error. The genes are TRBV2 and TRBJ2-6; D is ambiguous. This CDR3 is 12 amino acids long. The germline V gene has CDR1 SNHLY and CDR2 FYNNEI. Trimming removed 8 bases at V and 1 base at J, with 3 bases between. The CDR3 bases are TGTGCCAGCGAGTCTGGGGCCAACGTCCTGACTTTC. Encoded protein: CASESGANVLTF.